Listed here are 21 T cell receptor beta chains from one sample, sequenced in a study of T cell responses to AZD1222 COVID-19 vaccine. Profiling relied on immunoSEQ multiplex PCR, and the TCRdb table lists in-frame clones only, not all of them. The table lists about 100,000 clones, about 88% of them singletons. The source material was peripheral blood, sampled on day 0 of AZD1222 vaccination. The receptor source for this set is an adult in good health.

For the CDR3, the DNA is TGTGCCATCAGTGATGGGGTTAATCAGCCCCAGCATTTT. This codes for CAISDGVNQPQHF. The V gene is TRBV10-3, the J gene TRBJ1-5; D gene unclear. The germline CDR1 and CDR2 sequences are ENHRY and SYGVKD. The length of the CDR3 is 13 residues. V shed 3 bases and J shed 4 bases, with 7 bases lying between them.

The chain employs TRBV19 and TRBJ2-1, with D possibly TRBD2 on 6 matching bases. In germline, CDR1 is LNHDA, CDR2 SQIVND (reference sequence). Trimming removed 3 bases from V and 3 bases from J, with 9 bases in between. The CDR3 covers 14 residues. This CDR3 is CASSMGGDYNEQFF. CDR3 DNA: TGTGCCAGTAGTATGGGCGGGGACTACAATGAGCAGTTCTTC.

The CDR3 loop reads CAISARDYEQYF. The CDR3 nucleotides are TGTGCCATCAGTGCCCGGGATTACGAGCAGTACTTC. This sequence joins TRBV10-3 and TRBJ2-7, with a possible D match to TRBD2 (5 bases). Germline loops: CDR1 ENHRY, CDR2 SYGVKD. V was cut by 4 bases and J by 4 bases, with 8 bases left in between. The CDR3 is made up of 12 amino acids.

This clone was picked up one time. The CDR3 DNA follows: TGCGCCAGCAGCCCTTCACCATCTCAGGGGGCTTATACTGAAGCTTTCTTT. The encoded protein is CASSPSPSQGAYTEAFF. The rearrangement links TRBV4-3 to TRBJ1-1; 8 bases align to TRBD1. Germline CDR1 is LGHNA and CDR2 is YSLEER. V lost 4 bases and J lost 5; bases outside the gene matches: 15. The CDR3 runs to 17 residues.

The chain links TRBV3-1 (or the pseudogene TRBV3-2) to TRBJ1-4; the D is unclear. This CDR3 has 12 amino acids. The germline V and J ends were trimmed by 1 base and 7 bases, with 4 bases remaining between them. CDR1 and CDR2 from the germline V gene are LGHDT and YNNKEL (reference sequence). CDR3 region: CASSQGSEKLFF. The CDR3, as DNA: TGTGCCAGCAGCCAAGGCAGTGAAAAACTGTTTTTT.

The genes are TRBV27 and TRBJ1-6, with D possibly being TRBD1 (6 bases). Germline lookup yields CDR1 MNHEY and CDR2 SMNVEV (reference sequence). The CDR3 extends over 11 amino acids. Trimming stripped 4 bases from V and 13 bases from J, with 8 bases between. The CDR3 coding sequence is TGTGCCAGCAGTTCCCAGGGGCCCCTCCACTTT. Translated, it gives CASSSQGPLHF.

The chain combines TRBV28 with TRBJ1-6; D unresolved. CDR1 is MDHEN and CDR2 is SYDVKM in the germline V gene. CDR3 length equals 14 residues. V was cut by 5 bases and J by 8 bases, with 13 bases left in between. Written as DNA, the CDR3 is TGTGCCAGCAGTAACAGTGGGAGGGATTCACCCCTCCACTTT. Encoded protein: CASSNSGRDSPLHF.

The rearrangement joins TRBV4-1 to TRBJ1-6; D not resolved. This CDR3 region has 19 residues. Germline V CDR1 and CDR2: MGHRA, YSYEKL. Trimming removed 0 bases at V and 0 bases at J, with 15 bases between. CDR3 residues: CASSQDSGVLSSYNSPLHF. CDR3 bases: TGCGCCAGCAGCCAAGATAGCGGGGTCTTGAGCTCCTATAATTCACCCCTCCACTTT.

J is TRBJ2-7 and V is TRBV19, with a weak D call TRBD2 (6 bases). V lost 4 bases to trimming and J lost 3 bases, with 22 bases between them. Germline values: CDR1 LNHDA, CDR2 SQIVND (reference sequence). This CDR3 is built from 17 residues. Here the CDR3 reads CASSTTSGGTSYYEQYF. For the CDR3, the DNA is TGTGCCAGTAGTACTACATCCGGGGGAACCAGTTACTACGAGCAGTACTTC.

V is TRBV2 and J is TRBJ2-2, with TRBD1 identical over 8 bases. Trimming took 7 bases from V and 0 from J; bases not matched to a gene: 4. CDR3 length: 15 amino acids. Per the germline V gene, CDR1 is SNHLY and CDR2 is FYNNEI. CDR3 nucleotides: TGTGCCAGCATTCAGACAGGGGCGAACACCGGGGAGCTGTTTTTT. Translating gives CASIQTGANTGELFF.

The CDR3 sequence is CASSPGDQETQYF. CDR3 coding DNA: TGTGCCAGCTCACCGGGGGACCAAGAGACCCAGTACTTC. This rearrangement joins TRBV18 to TRBJ2-5; D assignment may be TRBD1 or TRBD2 (5 bases each). The germline V and J ends were trimmed by 3 bases and 0 bases, with 5 bases remaining between them. Germline V CDR1 and CDR2: KGHSH, LQKENI. The CDR3 covers 13 residues. The whole variable domain, filled in from reference TRBV18 and TRBJ2-5, reads NAGVMQNPRHLVRRRGQEARLRCSPMKGHSHVYWYRQLPEEGLKFMVYLQKENIIDESGMPKERFSAEFPKEGPSILRIQQVVRGDSAAYFCASSPGDQETQYFGPGTRLLVL.

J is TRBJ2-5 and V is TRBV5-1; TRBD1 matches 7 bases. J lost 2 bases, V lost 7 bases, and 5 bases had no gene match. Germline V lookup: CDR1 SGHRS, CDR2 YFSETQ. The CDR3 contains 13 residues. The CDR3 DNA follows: TGCGCCAGCCAGGGACAGCCACAAGAGACCCAGTACTTC. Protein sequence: CASQGQPQETQYF. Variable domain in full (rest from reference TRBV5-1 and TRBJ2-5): KAGVTQTPRYLIKTRGQQVTLSCSPISGHRSVSWYQQTPGQGLQFLFEYFSETQRNKGNFPGRFSGRQFSNSRSEMNVSTLELGDSALYLCASQGQPQETQYFGPGTRLLVL.

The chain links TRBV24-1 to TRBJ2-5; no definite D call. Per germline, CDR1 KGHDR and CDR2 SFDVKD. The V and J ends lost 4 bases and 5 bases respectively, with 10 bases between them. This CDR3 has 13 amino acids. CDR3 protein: CATSEPSIETQYF. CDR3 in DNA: TGTGCCACCAGTGAGCCATCGATTGAGACCCAGTACTTC.

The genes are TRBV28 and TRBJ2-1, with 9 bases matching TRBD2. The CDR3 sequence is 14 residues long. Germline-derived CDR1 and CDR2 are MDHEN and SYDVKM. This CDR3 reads CATGAGGPNNEQFF. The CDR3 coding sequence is TGTGCAACCGGGGCGGGAGGGCCAAACAATGAGCAGTTCTTC.

CDR3 protein: CASSLTMNTEAFF. The CDR3 bases are TGTGCCAGCAGCTTAACTATGAACACTGAAGCTTTCTTT. This chain connects TRBV7-3 to TRBJ1-1; no clear D gene. This CDR3 comprises 13 residues. Trimming removed 0 bases from V and 0 bases from J, with 2 bases in between. The V gene's germline CDR1 is SGHTA and CDR2 FQGTGA.

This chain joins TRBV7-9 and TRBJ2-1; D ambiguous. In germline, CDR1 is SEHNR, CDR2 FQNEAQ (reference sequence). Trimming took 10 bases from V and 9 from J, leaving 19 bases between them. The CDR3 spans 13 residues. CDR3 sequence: CANSNLLEREQFF. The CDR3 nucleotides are TGTGCCAATTCTAACCTCCTTGAACGTGAGCAGTTCTTC.

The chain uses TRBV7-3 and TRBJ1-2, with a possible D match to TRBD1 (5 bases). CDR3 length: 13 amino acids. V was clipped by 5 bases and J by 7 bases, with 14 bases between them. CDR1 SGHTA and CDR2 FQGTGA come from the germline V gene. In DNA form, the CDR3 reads TGTGCCAGCAGCACCCAAAGTGGGACTGGCTACACCTTC. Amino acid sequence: CASSTQSGTGYTF.

In nucleotides, the CDR3 is TGTGCCAGCAGTCCGGGACAGGGAGGGGAGACCCAGTACTTC. Its protein is CASSPGQGGETQYF. This chain connects TRBV13 to TRBJ2-5; 9 bases align to TRBD1. V shed 6 bases, J shed 5 bases, and the junction held 7 bases outside the gene matches. This CDR3 spans 14 amino acids. The germline V gene has CDR1 PRHDT and CDR2 FYEKMQ (reference sequence).

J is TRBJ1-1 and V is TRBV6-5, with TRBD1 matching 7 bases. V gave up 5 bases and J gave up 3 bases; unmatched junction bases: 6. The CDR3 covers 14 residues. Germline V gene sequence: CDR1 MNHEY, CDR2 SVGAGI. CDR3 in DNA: TGTGCCAGCAGTCCCAGGGGGACGGACACTGAAGCTTTCTTT. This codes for CASSPRGTDTEAFF.

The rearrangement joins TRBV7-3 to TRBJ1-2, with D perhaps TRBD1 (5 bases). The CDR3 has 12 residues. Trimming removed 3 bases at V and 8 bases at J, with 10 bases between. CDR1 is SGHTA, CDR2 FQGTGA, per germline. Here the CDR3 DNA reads TGTGCCAGCAGCTTTGAAGGGGTGGGCTACACCTTC. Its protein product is CASSFEGVGYTF.

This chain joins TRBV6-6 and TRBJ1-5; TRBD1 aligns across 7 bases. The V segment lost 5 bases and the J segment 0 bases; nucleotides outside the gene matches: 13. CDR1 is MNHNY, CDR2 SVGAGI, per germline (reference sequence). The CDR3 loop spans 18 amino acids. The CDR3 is CASSLLRQGPYSNQPQHF. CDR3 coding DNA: TGTGCCAGCAGTCTCCTCAGACAGGGCCCGTATAGCAATCAGCCCCAGCATTTT.